This T cell receptor beta chain comes out of a study of T cell repertoires in cytomegalovirus infection. Study at large: Indicated by public TCR beta signatures were CMV infection and matching HLA type. Study-wide results and caveats: HLA-C-restricted TCR beta clonotypes specific for CMV led the ex vivo response.

Each CDR3 protein is one row after TCRdb ran MiXCR on the reads. Among about 830,000 distinct CDR3 sequences listed, 32% were seen once. CDR3 length: 13 residues. Deletions cut 6 bases from V and 8 bases from J, with 14 bases between. The germline V gene has CDR1 SEHNR and CDR2 FQNEAQ (reference sequence). With respect to this clonotype: Its specificity is not known.

The rearrangement links TRBV7-9 to TRBJ2-1, with a weak D call TRBD2 (5 bases). The receptor comes from a human donor in good health (CMV status not recorded). Some clones in this sample may be carry-over from other donors' samples. Specimen: cultured CD8+ T cells from PBMCs, collected from culture after CMV antigen stimulation. The CDR3 here is CASSLPPGDEQFF. In nucleotides, the CDR3 is TGTGCCAGCAGTCTACCCCCCGGGGATGAGCAGTTCTTC.